This TCR beta chain comes out of a study of blood T cell repertoires in COVID-19. Background on the study: Samples of COVID-19 (acute and convalescent) were obtained from the United States, Italy and Spain. PBMCs, B-cell-depleted T cells, or T cells were the source of the cDNA or gDNA that made up the material.

V lost 3 bases and J 4 bases, leaving 19 bases between the germline ends. Germline V CDR1 and CDR2: SGHAT, FQNNGV. The CDR3 length is 17 residues. As processed by the authors: Nucleated cell counts were estimated from reference gene primer amplification. TCRdb's copy holds only in-frame clones and misses some; the assay was immunoSEQ multiplex PCR. V and J calls plus clone size are reproduced from that table; the DNA served to infer D and trimming. The sample consists of about 370,000 clones, approximately 88% of them appearing once. Patients from Seattle were sampled longitudinally, starting during active infection.

The receptor was derived from a woman aged 30 to 39 with COVID-19, enrolled during active disease. This chain joins TRBV11-2 and TRBJ2-1, with D maybe TRBD1 (6 bases). Sequencing input: peripheral blood. This CDR3 is CASSFTGTGISYNEQFF. The CDR3 DNA reads as TGTGCCAGCAGCTTTACAGGTACAGGGATATCATACAATGAGCAGTTCTTC.